A single sample gave rise to the 30 T cell receptor beta chains below, sequenced in a study of Ad26.COV2.S vaccination and SARS-CoV-2 variants (dated by TCRdb to the early 2020s). Libraries were prepared through the immunoSEQ multiplex PCR assay. TCRdb's version of the immuneACCESS table is confined to in-frame rearrangements and falls short of the full clone set. An unresolved V gene accounts for under half of the shortfall where checked; the remainder is of unknown origin. The sample table lists some 350,000 clones, about 92% of them with a count of one. Together, the top ten hold 3.9% of the sample. The time point label for this specimen denotes: individuals recovered from natural SARS-CoV-2 infection. The sample was peripheral blood, taken after recovery from COVID-19. These receptors were collected from a human donor who had recovered from COVID-19.

This clone was picked up one time. The rearrangement joins TRBV2 to TRBJ2-5, with TRBD2 identical over 10 bases. In germline, CDR1 is SNHLY, CDR2 FYNNEI. The CDR3 length is 16 residues. Losses at the gene ends were 5 bases for V and 1 base for J; bases not matched to a gene: 7. For the CDR3, the DNA is TGTGCCAGCAGTCGAGGGGGGACTAGCGCCCAAGAGACCCAGTACTTC. The encoded protein is CASSRGGTSAQETQYF.

The V and J genes are TRBV6-1 and TRBJ2-6; D gene ambiguous. The CDR3 consists of 13 residues. CDR1 is MNHNS, CDR2 SASEGT, per germline. V lost 3 bases, J lost 2 bases, and 2 bases lay in between. The CDR3 region has the DNA TGTGCCAGCAGTGAGGCTGGGGCCAACGTCCTGACTTTC. As protein: CASSEAGANVLTF.

V and J are TRBV7-8 and TRBJ1-2, with 7 bases identical to TRBD1. The CDR3 has 16 amino acids. The germline V gene encodes CDR1 SGHVS and CDR2 FQNEAQ. V shed 1 base and J 5 bases; nucleotides not matched to a gene: 10. The CDR3 DNA sequence: TGTGCCAGCAGCTTAGTTCCCCAGGGGGTTCGATATGGCTACACCTTC. It translates to CASSLVPQGVRYGYTF.

This chain links TRBV6-2 or TRBV6-3 with TRBJ2-7, with 10 bases that match TRBD1. J lost 2 bases, V lost 6 bases, and 10 bases had no gene match. Germline V gene sequence: CDR1 MNHEY, CDR2 SVGEGT. This CDR3 region has 16 residues. The CDR3 coding sequence is TGTGCCAGCAGCCCTCAAACGGGACAGGGGACCTACGAGCAGTACTTC. Residues: CASSPQTGQGTYEQYF.

This clone has only one observation. The V call is TRBV7-3, the J call TRBJ1-1; D is unclear. The V end was cut by 1 base, the J end by 5 bases, with 14 bases between. Per germline, CDR1 SGHTA and CDR2 FQGTGA. CDR3 length: 15 amino acids. CDR3 coding DNA: TGTGCCAGCAGCTTAATAGTGGGCGATTGGACTGAAGCTTTCTTT. It specifies CASSLIVGDWTEAFF.

This chain links TRBV5-8 with TRBJ2-5; 13 bases are a match to TRBD2. The length of the CDR3 is 15 residues. Germline CDR1 reads SGHTS; CDR2 reads YDEGEE. The V and J ends lost 6 bases and 2 bases, in that order; junction bases with no gene match: 4. In DNA, the CDR3 is TGTGCCAGCACACAACTAGCGGGGGGGCAAGAGACCCAGTACTTC. This sequence encodes CASTQLAGGQETQYF.

V usage is TRBV29-1 and J usage is TRBJ2-3; TRBD2 agrees at 7 bases. J gave up 5 bases and V 1 base, and 3 bases lay outside the gene matches. Germline CDR1 is SQVTM and CDR2 is ANQGSEA. There are 13 residues in the CDR3. The CDR3 bases are TGCAGCGTTGAAGCCAGCGGGGAAGATACGCAGTATTTT. Translated: CSVEASGEDTQYF.

This clone has a single count. V gene TRBV5-4 combines with J gene TRBJ2-5, with 7 bases that match TRBD2. Germline CDR1 is SGHNT and CDR2 is YYREEE (reference sequence). Unmatched junction bases numbered 18, after V lost 4 bases and J lost 9 bases. The CDR3 covers 16 residues. CDR3 nucleotides: TGTGCCAGCAGCATCACGCAGGGAGGGAGGTTCCTGGCCCAGTACTTC. Translating it yields CASSITQGGRFLAQYF.

A single count supports this clone. The chain couples TRBV11-2 to TRBJ1-1; TRBD1 matches at 7 bases. CDR1 is SGHAT and CDR2 is FQNNGV in the germline V gene. V shed 2 bases, J shed 5 bases, and the junction held 14 bases outside the gene matches. The CDR3 consists of 17 residues. As DNA, the CDR3 is TGTGCCAGCAGCTTAAAAACTGGGACAGTTTCGGTTACTGAAGCTTTCTTT. Amino acids: CASSLKTGTVSVTEAFF.

The V and J genes are TRBV12-5 and TRBJ1-1; no reliable D call. The CDR3 consists of 13 residues. Germline V gene data show CDR1 as LGHNT and CDR2 as FRNRAP. V was clipped by 10 bases and J by 6 bases, with 18 bases between them. CDR3 amino acids: CATRREQDSEAFF. In DNA, the CDR3 is TGTGCTACACGGCGGGAGCAAGACTCTGAAGCTTTCTTT. Looking up the rest from reference TRBV12-5 and TRBJ1-1 gives the full variable domain: DARVTQTPRHKVTEMGQEVTMRCQPILGHNTVFWYRQTMMQGLELLAYFRNRAPLDDSGMPKDRFSAEMPDATLATLKIQPSEPRDSAVYFCATRREQDSEAFFGQGTRLTVV.

CDR3 sequence: CASMSQNTGELFF. Here the CDR3 DNA reads TGTGCCAGCATGTCACAGAACACCGGGGAGCTGTTTTTT. The chain employs TRBV7-2 and TRBJ2-2, with D uncertain. V was cut by 7 bases and J by 1 base, with 7 bases left in between. Germline-derived CDR1 and CDR2 are SGHTA and FQGNSA. The CDR3 consists of 13 residues.

In this sample, this clone turned up a few times. The chain couples TRBV2 to TRBJ2-3; TRBD2 agrees at 8 bases. V gave up 4 bases and J gave up 2 bases; unmatched junction bases: 2. CDR1 SNHLY and CDR2 FYNNEI come from the germline V gene. This CDR3 is 14 amino acids long. The CDR3 sequence: CASSVAGNTDTQYF. CDR3 nucleotides: TGTGCCAGCAGTGTAGCGGGGAACACAGATACGCAGTATTTT.

The CDR3 here is CASSALIQGGTEAFF. DNA of the CDR3: TGTGCCAGCAGCGCCCTGATACAGGGGGGAACTGAAGCTTTCTTT. This chain uses TRBV9 with TRBJ1-1, with 8 bases fitting TRBD1. Germline V gene data show CDR1 as SGDLS and CDR2 as YYNGEE. V was pared by 3 bases and J by 5 bases, with 9 bases of the junction left unmatched. The CDR3 contains 15 residues.

The chain employs TRBV19 and TRBJ2-7; no clear D. Deletions cut 5 bases from V and 1 base from J, with 6 bases between. The CDR3 spans 12 residues. Germline V gene sequence: CDR1 LNHDA, CDR2 SQIVND (reference sequence). The CDR3 bases are TGTGCCAGTAGTGGCGCTTCCTACGAGCAGTACTTC. Protein sequence: CASSGASYEQYF.

This rearrangement joins TRBV11-2 to TRBJ1-1, with TRBD1 as a possible D gene (6 bases). Germline V gene sequence: CDR1 SGHAT, CDR2 FQNNGV. V lost 0 bases, J lost 10 bases, and 21 bases lay in between. The CDR3 spans 16 residues. CDR3 region: CASSLDRAGAVRGAFF. The CDR3 DNA follows: TGTGCCAGCAGCTTAGATCGGGCAGGGGCAGTAAGAGGAGCTTTCTTT. Full variable domain (missing parts from reference TRBV11-2 and TRBJ1-1): EAGVAQSPRYKIIEKRQSVAFWCNPISGHATLYWYQQILGQGPKLLIQFQNNGVVDDSQLPKDRFSAERLKGVDSTLKIQPAKLEDSAVYLCASSLDRAGAVRGAFFGQGTRLTVV.

The V and J genes are TRBV9 and TRBJ1-2; D is unclear. The CDR3 spans 14 residues. Trimming cost V 2 bases and J 3 bases, with 11 bases left between them. The V gene's germline CDR1 is SGDLS and CDR2 YYNGEE. CDR3 amino acids: CASSVALMDYGYTF. CDR3 sequence (DNA): TGTGCCAGCAGCGTCGCCCTTATGGACTATGGCTACACCTTC. Complete variable domain (other parts from reference TRBV9 and TRBJ1-2): DSGVTQTPKHLITATGQRVTLRCSPRSGDLSVYWYQQSLDQGLQFLIQYYNGEERAKGNILERFSAQQFPDLHSELNLSSLELGDSALYFCASSVALMDYGYTFGSGTRLTVV.

In this sample, this clone turned up once. The V call is TRBV5-6, the J call TRBJ1-5; a possible D gene is TRBD1 (5 bases). The CDR3 has 16 residues. Trimming pared 0 bases from V and 5 bases from J, leaving 15 bases between. The germline gives CDR1 SGHDT, CDR2 YYEEEE. The CDR3 coding sequence is TGTGCCAGCAGCTTGGCCCGGGGAGGGGCCTATCAGCCCCAGCATTTT. Translation: CASSLARGGAYQPQHF.

The chain has TRBV10-1 and TRBJ2-2; TRBD1 matches 7 bases. Germline CDR1 and CDR2: WNHNN and SYGVQD (reference sequence). This CDR3 spans 13 amino acids. V dropped 7 bases and J dropped 4; count of bases not matched to a gene: 3. As DNA, the CDR3 is TGCGCCAGCAAGGCAGGGGGCACCGGGGAGCTGTTTTTT. Its protein product is CASKAGGTGELFF.

The chain couples TRBV5-1 to TRBJ1-1; 11 bases are a match to TRBD1. The CDR3 consists of 14 residues. Germline V lookup: CDR1 SGHRS, CDR2 YFSETQ. The junction had 5 bases not matched to a gene; V was cut back by 2 bases and J by 8 bases. The CDR3 DNA sequence: TGCGCCAGCAGCTTAGGACAGGGGGCTGGGGAAGCTTTCTTT. This codes for CASSLGQGAGEAFF.

The chain joins TRBV4-3 to TRBJ2-7; D remains unclear. CDR3 length: 14 amino acids. V was clipped by 1 base and J by 5 bases, with 12 bases between them. Germline V gene lookup returns CDR1 LGHNA and CDR2 YSLEER. The CDR3: CASSQALTPNEQYF. The DNA of the CDR3 is TGCGCCAGCAGCCAAGCCCTCACCCCAAACGAGCAGTACTTC.

In this sample, this clone turned up once. The chain recombines TRBV9 with TRBJ2-5; D could derive from TRBD1 or TRBD2 (6 bases each). The CDR3 sequence is 14 residues long. In germline, CDR1 is SGDLS, CDR2 YYNGEE. The V and J ends lost 0 bases and 5 bases respectively, with 11 bases between them. CDR3 protein: CASSVAGAGETQYF. CDR3 in DNA: TGTGCCAGCAGCGTAGCGGGGGCGGGGGAGACCCAGTACTTC.

As regards this clone: Other DNA variants within this sample encode the same CDR3. The chain has TRBV9 and TRBJ1-5; D not resolved. CDR1 SGDLS and CDR2 YYNGEE come from the germline V gene. The CDR3 is made up of 14 amino acids. Trimming shortened V by 0 bases and J by 3 bases, and 7 bases separated the two germline ends. CDR3 in amino acids: CASSVGDANQPQHF. The CDR3 DNA reads TGTGCCAGCAGCGTAGGAGATGCCAATCAGCCCCAGCATTTT.

This rearrangement joins TRBV6-5 to TRBJ1-2, with 7 bases fitting TRBD1. The CDR3 has 15 residues. V gave up 6 bases and J gave up 4 bases; unmatched junction bases: 11. CDR1 and CDR2 from the germline V gene are MNHEY and SVGAGI. CDR3 sequence reads: CASRSNTGAGYGYTF. The CDR3 region has the DNA TGTGCCAGCAGGTCAAACACAGGGGCGGGCTATGGCTACACCTTC.

A single count supports this clone. This chain joins TRBV19 and TRBJ1-5; the match to TRBD1 covers 7 bases. Germline V lookup: CDR1 LNHDA, CDR2 SQIVND (reference sequence). The CDR3 has 17 amino acids. After removal of 3 bases from V and 0 bases from J, the junction contained 8 bases not matched to a gene. The CDR3 bases are TGTGCCAGTAGTATCGGACAGGCTGGGGGTAGCAATCAGCCCCAGCATTTT. Encoded protein: CASSIGQAGGSNQPQHF. The full variable domain, with the rest looked up from reference TRBV19 and TRBJ1-5, is DGGITQSPKYLFRKEGQNVTLSCEQNLNHDAMYWYRQDPGQGLRLIYYSQIVNDFQKGDIAEGYSVSREKKESFPLTVTSAQKNPTAFYLCASSIGQAGGSNQPQHFGDGTRLSIL.

Note on this clone: An end of the junction differs from the germline gene, which may be a read error. This chain uses TRBV5-6 with TRBJ1-5, with a possible D match to TRBD1 (5 bases). The germline gives CDR1 SGHDT, CDR2 YYEEEE. This CDR3 comprises 13 residues. CDR3: CASSLAGAEVLRF. For the CDR3, the DNA is TGTGCCAGCAGCTTGGCTGGGGCAGAGGTTTTGCGTTTT.

Notes on this clone: The junction departs from the called germline gene at one end, perhaps through a read error. The chain employs TRBV4-1 and TRBJ1-5, with 9 nucleotides matching TRBD1. The CDR3 spans 15 residues. The germline gives CDR1 MGHRA, CDR2 YSYEKL. The CDR3 protein is CASSLRTGEDQLQHF. DNA of the CDR3: TGCGCCAGCAGCCTTAGGACAGGGGAAGATCAGCTCCAGCATTTT.

This clone was counted a single time. This same CDR3 is encoded by further DNA sequences in the sample. This chain joins TRBV6-2 or TRBV6-3 and TRBJ2-1; no firm D call. The germline V and J ends were trimmed by 4 bases and 5 bases, with 6 bases remaining between them. Germline V gene sequence: CDR1 MNHEY, CDR2 SVGEGT. CDR3 length: 12 amino acids. The CDR3 DNA follows: TGTGCCAGCAGTTCTCTAGACAATGAGCAGTTCTTC. It specifies CASSSLDNEQFF.

V and J are TRBV6-2 or TRBV6-3 and TRBJ2-5; TRBD1 aligns across 12 bases. CDR1 is MNHEY and CDR2 is SVGEGT in the germline V gene. The ends lost 2 bases at V and 5 bases at J; junction bases unmatched: 6. The CDR3 is made up of 16 amino acids. The CDR3 nucleotides read TGTGCCAGCAGTTACGGAGGGACAGGGGGCCGGGAGACCCAGTACTTC. Amino acids: CASSYGGTGGRETQYF.

The CDR3 DNA is TGTGCCAGCAGCAAAGCGACCGGGGAGCTGTTTTTT. It translates to CASSKATGELFF. This chain connects TRBV5-4 to TRBJ2-2; D unresolved. From germline, CDR1 is SGHNT and CDR2 YYREEE (reference sequence). V was pared by 4 bases and J by 5 bases, with 6 bases between. CDR3 length: 12 amino acids.

This clone appeared once. CDR3 residues: CASSFSPPALVYF. As DNA, the CDR3 is TGTGCCAGCAGTTTCTCACCGCCCGCCCTTGTATACTTC. V usage is TRBV27 and J usage is TRBJ2-7; no definite D call. CDR1 and CDR2 (germline): MNHEY, SMNVEV (reference sequence). The CDR3 has 13 amino acids. V dropped 3 bases and J dropped 13 bases, with 19 bases sitting between them.